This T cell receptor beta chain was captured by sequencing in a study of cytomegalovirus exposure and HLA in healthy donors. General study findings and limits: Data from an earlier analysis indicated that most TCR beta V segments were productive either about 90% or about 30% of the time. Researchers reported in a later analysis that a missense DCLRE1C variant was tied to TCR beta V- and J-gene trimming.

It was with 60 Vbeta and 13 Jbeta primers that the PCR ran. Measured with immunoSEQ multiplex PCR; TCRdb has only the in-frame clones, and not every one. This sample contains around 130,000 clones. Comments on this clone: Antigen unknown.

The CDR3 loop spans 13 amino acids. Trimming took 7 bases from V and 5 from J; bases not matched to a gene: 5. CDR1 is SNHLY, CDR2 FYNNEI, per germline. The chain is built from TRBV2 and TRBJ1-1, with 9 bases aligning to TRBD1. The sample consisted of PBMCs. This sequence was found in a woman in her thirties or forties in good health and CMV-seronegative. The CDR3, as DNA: TGTGCCAGCAAACCGACAGGGGGAACTGAAGCTTTCTTT. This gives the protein CASKPTGGTEAFF.